This T cell receptor (beta chain) was profiled in a study of control samples from healthy donors and cancer patients. Germline V gene sequence: CDR1 MNHEY, CDR2 SMNVEV (reference sequence). CDR3 length equals 14 residues. V was trimmed by 1 base and J by 3 bases, leaving 6 bases between them. Sequenced by immunoSEQ multiplex PCR; TCRdb stores in-frame clones only, minus some. The table lists 120,000 to 150,000 clones, roughly nine tenths of them singletons. Sequenced: blood. The genes are TRBV27 and TRBJ2-2; no reliable D call. This TCR derives from a woman aged 25 to 39 in good health. CDR3 bases: TGTGCCAGCAGTTTATTCTCGGACACCGGGGAGCTGTTTTTT. Its protein product is CASSLFSDTGELFF.